This TCR beta chain was sequenced in a study of blood T cell repertoires in COVID-19. At the level of the study: Nucleic acid was either cDNA or gDNA, and it came from T cells, B-cell-depleted T cells, or PBMCs.

The study recruited people aged roughly 18 to 100 years across more than 20 US areas. Measured with immunoSEQ multiplex PCR; TCRdb has only the in-frame clones, and not every one. The sample gives 300,000 to 350,000 clones, around 90% of which show up once; 3.5% to 4.5% is in the top ten. Material for sequencing was PBMCs or T cells enriched from blood (not recorded which). This clonotype originated in a young woman with acute COVID-19.

The CDR3 loop reads CASSPSDSAGETQYF. The CDR3 DNA is TGTGCCAGCTCACCCTCCGACAGTGCGGGGGAGACCCAGTACTTC. The chain couples TRBV18 to TRBJ2-5, with D perhaps TRBD2 (6 bases). Per the germline V gene, CDR1 is KGHSH and CDR2 is LQKENI. The germline V and J ends were trimmed by 3 bases and 5 bases, with 16 bases remaining between them. The CDR3 has 15 residues.